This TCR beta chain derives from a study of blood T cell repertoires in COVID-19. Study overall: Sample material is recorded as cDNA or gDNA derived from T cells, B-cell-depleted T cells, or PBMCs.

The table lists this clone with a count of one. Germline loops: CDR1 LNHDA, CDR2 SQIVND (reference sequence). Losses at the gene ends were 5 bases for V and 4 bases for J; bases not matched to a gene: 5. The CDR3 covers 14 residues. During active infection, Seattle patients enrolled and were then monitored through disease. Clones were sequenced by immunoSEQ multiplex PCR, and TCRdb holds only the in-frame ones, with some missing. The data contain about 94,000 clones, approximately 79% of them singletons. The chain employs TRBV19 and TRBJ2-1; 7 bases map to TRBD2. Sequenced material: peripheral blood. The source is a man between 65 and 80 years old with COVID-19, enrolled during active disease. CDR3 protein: CASSGSSGYNEQFF. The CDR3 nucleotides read TGTGCCAGTAGTGGGTCTAGCGGTTACAATGAGCAGTTCTTC.